A single sample is the source of the 9 T cell receptor beta chains below, sequenced in a study of T cells in Graves' hyperthyroidism and ophthalmopathy. Amplified TCR beta CDR3 regions derived from RNA transcripts. The study used the HTBI primer set for a first-round RT-PCR of the TCR CDR3. TCRdb called the multiplex PCR reads again in MiXCR, with one record for every CDR3 protein. The sample records under 350,000 distinct CDR3 sequences, around 15% being singletons. Sequencing used blood. These receptors came from a woman aged 35 to 49 with Graves' hyperthyroidism.

A note on this clonotype: A much larger clone differs by one base, so this may be a read error. This chain connects TRBV11-3 to TRBJ2-2; D possibly corresponds to TRBD2 (5 bases). Germline CDR1 reads SGHNT; CDR2 reads YENEEA. This CDR3 spans 12 amino acids. CDR3 DNA sequence: TGTGCCAGCAGCTCCGTCGCCGGGGAGCTGCTTTTT. As protein: CASSSVAGELLF.

The chain links TRBV19 to TRBJ2-1; TRBD1 might be the D (5 bases). V was trimmed by 4 bases and J by 8 bases, leaving 15 bases between them. This CDR3 has 14 amino acids. CDR1 is LNHDA and CDR2 is SQIVND in the germline V gene (reference sequence). CDR3 bases: TGTGCCAGTAGTAAGTCAGGGCTTTCGGATGAGCAGTTCTTC. This encodes CASSKSGLSDEQFF.

This clonotype was counted at least ten times. The chain couples TRBV25-1 to TRBJ2-3; D gene unclear. With 6 bases removed from V and 6 bases from J, the gap between germline ends came to 13 bases. Germline V gives CDR1 MGHDK, CDR2 SYGVNS. This CDR3 has 13 amino acids. The CDR3 protein is CASSPILSDTQYF. CDR3 coding DNA: TGTGCCAGCAGCCCCATACTCTCGGATACGCAGTATTTT.

About this clonotype itself: A much larger clone lies one base from this, so it may be a read error. The gene calls are TRBV30 and TRBJ1-5, with D tentatively TRBD1 (5 bases). Trimming took 4 bases from V and 0 from J, leaving 13 bases between them. The CDR3 is 15 residues long. Germline-derived CDR1 and CDR2 are GTSNPN and SVGIG (reference sequence). CDR3 sequence reads: CAWTPQDYSNQPQHF. CDR3 DNA sequence: TGTGCCTGGACGCCACAGGATTATAGCAATCAGCCCCAGCATTTT. The full variable domain, rest sourced from reference TRBV30 and TRBJ1-5, is SQTIHQWPATLVQPVGSPLSLECTVEGTSNPNLYWYRQAAGRGLQLLFYSVGIGQISSEVPQNLSASRPQDRQFILSSKKLLLSDSGFYLCAWTPQDYSNQPQHFGDGTRLSIL.

This clonotype has at least ten counts. The V call is TRBV11-2, the J call TRBJ2-5; the D is unclear. Trimming removed 1 base at V and 1 base at J, with 7 bases between. Looked up from germline, CDR1 is SGHAT and CDR2 is FQNNGV. This CDR3 is 14 amino acids long. CDR3 DNA: TGTGCCAGCAGCTTAGCTACGACCCAAGAGACCCAGTACTTC. This codes for CASSLATTQETQYF.

V usage is TRBV2 and J usage is TRBJ2-3; 11 bases map to TRBD2. V lost 6 bases and J lost 6; bases outside the gene matches: 5. Germline values: CDR1 SNHLY, CDR2 FYNNEI. CDR3 length equals 14 residues. CDR3 sequence (DNA): TGTGCCAGCAGCGGGGCTAGCGGGAGGGATACGCAGTATTTT. Translating it yields CASSGASGRDTQYF.

This clonotype was counted at least ten times. The gene calls are TRBV28 and TRBJ2-2, with 12 bases matching TRBD2. The CDR3 spans 17 residues. Germline CDR1 MDHEN, CDR2 SYDVKM. V trimming: 7 bases; J trimming: 7 bases; junction bases outside the gene matches: 13. The CDR3 region has the DNA TGTGCCAGCACGACGGGACTAGCGGGTATTGCCCGCGGGGAGCTGTTTTTT. The encoded protein is CASTTGLAGIARGELFF.

This clonotype was detected many times. The chain joins TRBV28 to TRBJ1-5; D remains ambiguous. CDR1 is MDHEN, CDR2 SYDVKM, per germline. The CDR3 consists of 13 residues. The V end was cut by 1 base, the J end by 6 bases, with 7 bases between. CDR3 bases: TGTGCCAGCAGTTTATTTATCGGTCAGCCCCAGCATTTT. Translating gives CASSLFIGQPQHF.

The chain links TRBV25-1 to TRBJ1-2; D not certain. With 6 bases removed from V and 3 bases from J, the gap between germline ends came to 11 bases. The CDR3 has 13 amino acids. Germline loops: CDR1 MGHDK, CDR2 SYGVNS. In DNA form, the CDR3 reads TGTGCCAGCAGCGACCGGTGGGACTATGGCTACACCTTC. Residues: CASSDRWDYGYTF.